One sample yielded the 20 T cell receptor beta chains listed below, sequenced in a study of T cells in Graves' hyperthyroidism and ophthalmopathy. From RNA transcripts, TCR beta CDR3 regions were amplified. HTBI primers were employed in a first-round RT-PCR of the TCR CDR3. Each CDR3 protein is one row after TCRdb ran MiXCR on the multiplex PCR reads. The sample consists of about 500,000 distinct CDR3 sequences, roughly 45% of them appearing once. The sequencing input was peripheral blood or thyroid tissue (not recorded which). These receptor sequences come from an adult woman with Graves' disease, either hyperthyroidism or ophthalmopathy (not recorded which).

With regard to this clonotype: The CDR3 does not end in the conserved phenylalanine or tryptophan, so this is likely a read error. The DNA is omitted, as the CDR3 cannot be located on it reliably, and the CDR3 follows TCRdb's listing. The V call is TRBV20-1, the J call TRBJ1-3; the D call in the table, TRBD1, was not verified against the DNA. From germline, CDR1 is DFQATT and CDR2 SNEGSKA (reference sequence). The CDR3 has 10 residues if both end residues are counted. The CDR3 sequence is CSAKLWDRNT.

This clonotype has only a few counts. The J gene is TRBJ1-1, the V gene TRBV7-9, with TRBD1 matching 10 bases. The CDR3 length is 14 residues. V was pared by 5 bases and J by 6 bases, with 6 bases of the junction left unmatched. Germline values: CDR1 SEHNR, CDR2 FQNEAQ (reference sequence). This CDR3 reads CASSERQGAAEAFF. CDR3 nucleotides: TGTGCCAGCAGCGAGAGACAGGGGGCGGCTGAAGCTTTCTTT.

This chain links TRBV10-3 with TRBJ2-7, with 8 bases fitting TRBD1. This CDR3 contains 16 residues. CDR1 and CDR2 (germline): ENHRY, SYGVKD. The junction had 11 bases not matched to a gene; V was cut back by 4 bases and J by 3 bases. The CDR3 loop reads CAISVGGQGGIYEQYF. The CDR3 coding sequence is TGTGCCATCAGTGTAGGAGGACAGGGTGGGATCTACGAGCAGTACTTC.

This chain links TRBV6-1 with TRBJ2-5; tentative D call: TRBD2 (5 bases). Germline values: CDR1 MNHNS, CDR2 SASEGT. The CDR3 has 13 amino acids. With 5 bases removed from V and 7 bases from J, the gap between germline ends came to 14 bases. The CDR3 spells CASSYSESGTQYF. The CDR3, as DNA: TGTGCCAGCAGTTACTCTGAAAGCGGGACCCAGTACTTC.

This chain joins TRBV5-4 and TRBJ2-2, with a weak D call TRBD2 (5 bases). Germline values: CDR1 SGHNT, CDR2 YYREEE (reference sequence). The CDR3 consists of 16 residues. V lost 5 bases, J lost 6 bases, and 20 bases lay in between. In nucleotides, the CDR3 is TGTGCCAGCAGGGAAGTAGTGGGAGTAATCGCCGGGGAGCTGTTTTTT. Its protein is CASREVVGVIAGELFF. Looking up the rest from reference TRBV5-4 and TRBJ2-2 gives the full variable domain: ETGVTQSPTHLIKTRGQQVTLRCSSQSGHNTVSWYQQALGQGPQFIFQYYREEENGRGNFPPRFSGLQFPNYSSELNVNALELDDSALYLCASREVVGVIAGELFFGEGSRLTVL.

This clonotype was recorded a few times. The chain links TRBV15 to TRBJ2-2, with D unresolved. The CDR3 loop spans 13 amino acids. Germline lookup yields CDR1 LNHNV and CDR2 YYDKDF (reference sequence). The germline V and J ends were trimmed by 5 bases and 6 bases, with 10 bases remaining between them. CDR3 region: CATSLRAPGELFF. The CDR3 DNA sequence: TGTGCCACCAGCTTAAGAGCTCCCGGGGAGCTGTTTTTT.

This clonotype was counted only a few times. This may be a read error, as it is one base from a much larger clone. The V gene is TRBV10-1, the J gene TRBJ2-2, with D possibly TRBD2 on 5 matching bases. The CDR3 sequence is 14 residues long. Germline V gives CDR1 WNHNN, CDR2 SYGVQD (reference sequence). The CDR3 DNA reads as TGCGCCAGCAGTGAGACAGAATTCCCCGGGGAGCTGCTTTTT. It is translated as CASSETEFPGELLF.

The J gene is TRBJ1-1, the V gene TRBV11-2, with 9 bases identical to TRBD1. V lost 1 base to trimming and J lost 7 bases; unmatched junction nucleotides: 7. The CDR3 loop spans 15 amino acids. CDR1 is SGHAT, CDR2 FQNNGV, per germline. The CDR3 coding sequence is TGTGCCAGCAGCTTAGTAGTTGGGACAGGGCTTGAAGCTTTCTTT. This sequence encodes CASSLVVGTGLEAFF.

This clonotype was seen ten or more times. The rearrangement links TRBV7-2 to TRBJ2-7; D remains ambiguous. Trimming pared 7 bases from V and 0 bases from J, leaving 16 bases between. The germline V gene encodes CDR1 SGHTA and CDR2 FQGNSA. The CDR3 has 15 residues. The CDR3: CASTKTHSSSYEQYF. DNA for the CDR3: TGTGCCAGCACCAAGACCCACTCGAGCTCCTACGAGCAGTACTTC.

V usage is TRBV9 and J usage is TRBJ2-6; a possible D gene is TRBD2 (5 bases). The CDR3 loop spans 18 amino acids. V lost 0 bases and J lost 0, with 13 bases in between. CDR1 is SGDLS, CDR2 YYNGEE, per germline. This CDR3 reads CASSVAVGASSGANVLTF. In DNA, the CDR3 is TGTGCCAGCAGCGTAGCTGTGGGAGCAAGCTCTGGGGCCAACGTCCTGACTTTC.

This clonotype was recorded a few times. The chain's CDR3 is CASSLVGSSGNTGELFF. DNA for the CDR3: TGTGCCAGCAGCTTAGTAGGTTCCAGCGGGAACACCGGGGAGCTGTTTTTT. V is TRBV7-2 and J is TRBJ2-2; tentatively, D is TRBD2 (5 bases). Germline V gives CDR1 SGHTA, CDR2 FQGNSA. The CDR3 contains 17 residues. Trimming took off 1 base at V and 1 base at J, with 13 bases between the two ends.

In regard to this clonotype: Sequence at one end of the junction differs from germline and may be a read error. The chain is built from TRBV5-1 and TRBJ2-2, with D perhaps matching TRBD2 (5 bases). The CDR3 totals 13 residues. Germline CDR1 and CDR2: SGHRS and YFSETQ. The DNA for the CDR3 is TGCGCCAGCACTCGAGGGAACACCGGGGAGCTGCTTTTT. This codes for CASTRGNTGELLF.

The sample holds one count of this clonotype. The chain employs TRBV7-3 and TRBJ2-5; D not resolved. The CDR3 is 15 amino acids. Deletions cut 5 bases from V and 1 base from J, with 14 bases between. The V gene's germline CDR1 is SGHTA and CDR2 FQGTGA. The CDR3 DNA is TGTGCCAGCAGCAACATAGACTTTACCCAAGAGACCCAGTACTTC. This sequence encodes CASSNIDFTQETQYF.

This chain connects TRBV9 to TRBJ1-2; the D is unclear. CDR1 and CDR2 (germline): SGDLS, YYNGEE. Trimming removed 3 bases from V and 2 bases from J, with 14 bases in between. The CDR3 loop spans 15 amino acids. CDR3 protein: CASSASGNINYGYTF. The CDR3 DNA reads TGTGCCAGCAGCGCCTCCGGGAACATCAACTATGGCTACACCTTC.

The sample holds many counts of this clonotype. This chain connects TRBV10-2 to TRBJ2-5; D remains unclear. Trimming removed 6 bases at V and 5 bases at J, with 13 bases between. The CDR3 covers 13 residues. Germline V gives CDR1 WSHSY, CDR2 SAAADI. CDR3 protein: CASRVGWTETQYF. CDR3 bases: TGCGCCAGCAGGGTGGGTTGGACGGAGACCCAGTACTTC.

The rearrangement uses TRBV12-3 or TRBV12-4 and TRBJ2-7; no clear D gene. V was cut by 3 bases and J by 3 bases, with 6 bases left in between. The length of the CDR3 is 12 residues. CDR3 region: CASSFKGYEQYF. The CDR3 region has the DNA TGTGCCAGCAGTTTTAAGGGCTACGAGCAGTACTTC.

J is TRBJ2-7 and V is TRBV29-1; 12 bases are a match to TRBD2. The CDR3 contains 14 residues. Germline trimming cut 6 bases from V and 2 bases from J; bases unmatched to any gene: 5. Germline CDR1 SQVTM, CDR2 ANQGSEA. The DNA for the CDR3 is TGCAGCGTACGACTAGCGGGAGAAACCTACGAGCAGTACTTC. As protein: CSVRLAGETYEQYF.

The J gene is TRBJ2-7, the V gene TRBV14, with TRBD1 as a possible D gene (5 bases). The ends were cut back, 3 bases at V and 7 bases at J, with 13 bases in the middle. CDR3 length equals 13 residues. Germline-derived CDR1 and CDR2 are SGHDN and FVKESK. In DNA, the CDR3 is TGTGCCAGCAGCCAGGTGACAGTCGGTGAGCAGTACTTC. This encodes CASSQVTVGEQYF.

This clonotype was observed a few times. The chain links TRBV25-1 to TRBJ2-5; tentative D call: TRBD2 (6 bases). Germline CDR1 and CDR2: MGHDK and SYGVNS. V shed 2 bases and J shed 7 bases, with 14 bases lying between them. The CDR3 consists of 14 residues. CDR3 sequence (DNA): TGTGCCAGCAGTGAAGTTGGGAGGCGGGTGACCCAGTACTTC. It is translated as CASSEVGRRVTQYF.

V gene TRBV29-1 combines with J gene TRBJ2-5, with D tentatively TRBD1 or TRBD2 (6 bases each). V dropped 2 bases and J dropped 3 bases, with 10 bases sitting between them. CDR1 and CDR2 from the germline V gene are SQVTM and ANQGSEA. The CDR3 has 13 residues. In DNA, the CDR3 is TGCAGCGTTGAACTCGGGGGCAAAGAGACCCAGTACTTC. Translating gives CSVELGGKETQYF.